A single sample gave rise to the 32 T cell receptor beta chains below, sequenced in a study of CD8 T cells in ankylosing spondylitis. From the 5' RACE reads, TCRdb called clonotypes with MiXCR, one entry per CDR3 protein. The data contain around 300,000 distinct CDR3 sequences, under 15% of them singletons. The sequencing sample was made of blood, either unsorted or a sorted T cell fraction (not recorded which). These receptor sequences come from a male donor with ankylosing spondylitis or in good health (not recorded which).

In its sample, this clonotype was seen a few times. The rearrangement links TRBV7-2 to TRBJ1-4; 7 bases are a match to TRBD1. The CDR3 extends over 14 amino acids. Looked up from germline, CDR1 is SGHTA and CDR2 is FQGNSA. Trimming at V came to 5 bases and at J to 8 bases, leaving 8 bases not matched to a gene. CDR3 amino acids: CASSQRQGREKLFF. CDR3 sequence (DNA): TGTGCCAGCAGCCAAAGACAGGGTCGAGAAAAACTGTTTTTT.

The chain employs TRBV21-1 and TRBJ1-1. TRBV21-1 is classified as a pseudogene. The CDR3 extends over 11 amino acids. Here the CDR3 DNA reads TGTGCCAGCAGCTGCCTCCATGAAGCTTTCTTT. Protein product: CASSCLHEAFF.

The chain joins TRBV25-1 to TRBJ1-6, with 7 bases aligning to TRBD1. The V segment lost 1 base and the J segment 6 bases; nucleotides outside the gene matches: 3. This CDR3 is 15 amino acids long. Germline V gene sequence: CDR1 MGHDK, CDR2 SYGVNS. CDR3 sequence reads: CASSESAGGNSPLHF. The CDR3 nucleotides read TGTGCCAGCAGTGAATCAGCAGGGGGTAATTCACCCCTCCACTTT.

The gene calls are TRBV20-1 and TRBJ1-5, with D hard to call. CDR3 size: 14 residues. The V end was cut by 3 bases, the J end by 0 bases, with 9 bases between. Per the germline V gene, CDR1 is DFQATT and CDR2 is SNEGSKA (reference sequence). CDR3 loop: CSASGGYSNQPQHF. In DNA, the CDR3 is TGCAGTGCTAGTGGAGGTTATAGCAATCAGCCCCAGCATTTT.

The chain joins TRBV5-1 to TRBJ2-7, with D unresolved. This CDR3 has 15 residues. V shed 1 base and J shed 2 bases, with 13 bases lying between them. CDR1 and CDR2 (germline): SGHRS, YFSETQ. The CDR3 region has the DNA TGCGCCAGCAGCTTGAATCCCAGAGGCCCCTACGAGCAGTACTTC. It encodes CASSLNPRGPYEQYF.

Only a few counts were recorded for this clonotype. The chain carries TRBV27 and TRBJ2-1, with D possibly being TRBD1 (5 bases). V was trimmed by 2 bases and J by 0 bases, leaving 11 bases between them. This CDR3 region has 16 residues. Germline V gives CDR1 MNHEY, CDR2 SMNVEV (reference sequence). CDR3 in DNA: TGTGCCAGCAGTTTAGAGTCCAGGGCCTCCTACAATGAGCAGTTCTTC. It yields the protein CASSLESRASYNEQFF.

V is TRBV18 and J is TRBJ2-2; no clear D gene. The ends were cut back, 0 bases at V and 6 bases at J, with 8 bases in the middle. This CDR3 is 14 amino acids long. Germline CDR1 and CDR2: KGHSH and LQKENI. The CDR3 loop is CASSPPGRAGELFF. The CDR3 DNA follows: TGTGCCAGCTCACCACCGGGAAGGGCCGGGGAGCTGTTTTTT. Using reference TRBV18 and TRBJ2-2 for the parts outside the CDR3, the full variable domain is NAGVMQNPRHLVRRRGQEARLRCSPMKGHSHVYWYRQLPEEGLKFMVYLQKENIIDESGMPKERFSAEFPKEGPSILRIQQVVRGDSAAYFCASSPPGRAGELFFGEGSRLTVL.

In this sample, this clonotype turned up many times. The chain uses TRBV5-1 and TRBJ1-2, with D possibly TRBD1 on 5 matching bases. The CDR3 contains 16 residues. V dropped 0 bases and J dropped 0 bases, with 12 bases sitting between them. Looked up from germline, CDR1 is SGHRS and CDR2 is YFSETQ. The CDR3 region has the DNA TGCGCCAGCAGCTTGGTTGGGGCGGACGCTAACTATGGCTACACCTTC. Its protein is CASSLVGADANYGYTF.

This chain connects TRBV19 to TRBJ1-5; D remains unclear. V lost 1 base, J lost 2 bases, and 6 bases lay in between. The CDR3 contains 14 residues. Germline values: CDR1 LNHDA, CDR2 SQIVND (reference sequence). As DNA, the CDR3 is TGTGCCAGTAGTATAGGTCGGCGCAATCAGCCCCAGCATTTT. It encodes CASSIGRRNQPQHF.

J is TRBJ2-1 and V is TRBV29-1, with a possible D match to TRBD1 (5 bases). Trimming shortened V by 3 bases and J by 2 bases, and 17 bases separated the two germline ends. Per the germline V gene, CDR1 is SQVTM and CDR2 is ANQGSEA. The CDR3 covers 16 residues. The chain's CDR3 is CSVDPFQGAPYNEQFF. CDR3 nucleotide sequence: TGCAGCGTTGACCCCTTCCAAGGGGCCCCCTACAATGAGCAGTTCTTC.

The chain couples TRBV3-1 to TRBJ2-1, with D perhaps matching TRBD2 (6 bases). Trimming took off 3 bases at V and 5 bases at J, with 11 bases between the two ends. The CDR3 extends over 14 amino acids. Germline V gene sequence: CDR1 LGHDT, CDR2 YNNKEL (reference sequence). CDR3 protein: CASSQRDGNNEQFF. The CDR3 DNA follows: TGTGCCAGCAGCCAGCGGGACGGGAACAATGAGCAGTTCTTC.

This clonotype was detected a few times. The chain employs TRBV6-1 and TRBJ2-1; D remains ambiguous. The CDR3 is made up of 13 amino acids. The V end lost 7 bases, the J end lost 3 bases, and 10 bases lay between the germline ends. Germline assignment: CDR1 MNHNS and CDR2 SASEGT. This CDR3 reads CASTPAGYNEQFF. DNA of the CDR3: TGTGCCAGCACCCCCGCAGGCTACAATGAGCAGTTCTTC.

The chain employs TRBV5-1 and TRBJ2-7; the D is unclear. Trimming removed 1 base from V and 2 bases from J, with 7 bases in between. This CDR3 spans 13 amino acids. Germline V CDR1 and CDR2: SGHRS, YFSETQ. CDR3 sequence: CASSLNGAYEQYF. The CDR3 bases are TGCGCCAGCAGCTTGAACGGAGCCTACGAGCAGTACTTC.

This clonotype has just a few counts. The V call is TRBV29-1, the J call TRBJ1-1; TRBD1 aligns across 7 bases. J lost 5 bases, V lost 7 bases, and 10 bases had no gene match. Germline V gene lookup returns CDR1 SQVTM and CDR2 ANQGSEA. The length of the CDR3 is 13 residues. The DNA of the CDR3 is TGCAGCGCCAGACAGGGAGTGAGGACTGAAGCTTTCTTT. It specifies CSARQGVRTEAFF.

This chain links TRBV6-1 with TRBJ2-7, with TRBD2 matching 8 bases. CDR3 length equals 16 residues. V trimming: 7 bases; J trimming: 3 bases; junction bases outside the gene matches: 14. Germline values: CDR1 MNHNS, CDR2 SASEGT. Here the CDR3 reads CASTQLAAVRVYEQYF. CDR3 nucleotides: TGTGCCAGCACTCAACTAGCGGCCGTACGAGTCTACGAGCAGTACTTC.

In its sample, this clonotype was seen many times. This chain uses TRBV29-1 with TRBJ1-1, with a tentative D call TRBD1 (5 bases). From germline, CDR1 is SQVTM and CDR2 ANQGSEA. This CDR3 spans 14 amino acids. Trimming removed 2 bases at V and 5 bases at J, with 15 bases between. As DNA, the CDR3 is TGCAGCGTTGAAATCCGGGGGAAGGGAACTGAAGCTTTCTTT. Amino acid sequence: CSVEIRGKGTEAFF.

The sample holds a few counts of this clonotype. CDR3 region: CASSLGGGGFGNQPQHF. Written as DNA, the CDR3 is TGTGCCAGCAGCCTAGGTGGGGGGGGGTTTGGCAATCAGCCCCAGCATTTT. The V gene is TRBV7-8, the J gene TRBJ1-5, with D tentatively TRBD1 (5 bases). There are 17 residues in the CDR3. V was clipped by 5 bases and J by 2 bases, with 19 bases between them. In germline, CDR1 is SGHVS, CDR2 FQNEAQ. Full variable domain (missing parts from reference TRBV7-8 and TRBJ1-5): GAGVSQSPRYKVAKRGQDVALRCDPISGHVSLFWYQQALGQGPEFLTYFQNEAQLDKSGLPSDRFFAERPEGSVSTLKIQRTQQEDSAVYLCASSLGGGGFGNQPQHFGDGTRLSIL.

In its sample, this clonotype was seen a few times. The V call is TRBV7-2, the J call TRBJ2-5, with 7 bases that match TRBD1. The V gene end was trimmed by 5 bases and the J gene end by 9 bases; junction bases not matched to a gene: 9. Germline loops: CDR1 SGHTA, CDR2 FQGNSA. The CDR3 is 13 residues long. CDR3 sequence reads: CASSPGGNFAQYF. The CDR3 bases are TGTGCCAGCAGCCCAGGGGGAAATTTTGCCCAGTACTTC.

The chain recombines TRBV5-6 with TRBJ2-7, with 11 bases matching TRBD2. The J segment lost 4 bases and the V segment lost 0 bases, leaving 6 bases of the junction unmatched. The length of the CDR3 is 16 residues. Germline assignment: CDR1 SGHDT and CDR2 YYEEEE. The CDR3 region has the DNA TGTGCCAGCAGCTTGGGTAGCGGGAGGGCGGGGTACGAGCAGTACTTC. Protein sequence: CASSLGSGRAGYEQYF.

This clonotype was picked up a small number of times. The chain has TRBV29-1 and TRBJ1-5; 8 bases are shared with TRBD1. The CDR3 is 12 amino acids. Trimming at V came to 4 bases and at J to 4 bases, leaving 0 bases not matched to a gene. The germline CDR1 and CDR2 sequences are SQVTM and ANQGSEA. In nucleotides, the CDR3 is TGCAGCGTTGGGACAGGGAATCAGCCCCAGCATTTT. Its translation is CSVGTGNQPQHF.

This clonotype has a handful of counts. The chain couples TRBV7-9 to TRBJ2-1, with 10 positions matching TRBD2. After removal of 3 bases from V and 10 bases from J, the junction contained 3 bases not matched to a gene. Germline V lookup: CDR1 SEHNR, CDR2 FQNEAQ (reference sequence). The CDR3 spans 13 residues. This CDR3 is CASSFSTSGEQFF. CDR3 nucleotides: TGTGCCAGCAGCTTTTCGACTAGCGGGGAGCAGTTCTTC.

This clonotype was detected ten times or more. The conserved final phenylalanine or tryptophan is absent from the CDR3, which likely points to a read error. It is unclear where the CDR3 begins or ends on the DNA, so no DNA is shown, and the CDR3 is as TCRdb lists it. The chain employs TRBV24-1 and TRBJ2-7; no DNA check was done on the table's D call, TRBD2. Termini included, the CDR3 measures 9 amino acids. Germline CDR1 is KGHDR and CDR2 is SFDVKD. This chain's CDR3 is CATRPAAYL.

This clonotype was seen only a few times. The chain links TRBV11-3 to TRBJ1-1; no reliable D call. The CDR3 is 11 amino acids. Germline V gene lookup returns CDR1 SGHNT and CDR2 YENEEA. The V and J ends lost 1 base and 7 bases respectively, with 4 bases between them. DNA of the CDR3: TGTGCCAGCAGCTTAGGGAATGAAGCTTTCTTT. It yields the protein CASSLGNEAFF.

In this sample, this clonotype turned up a few times. The chain links TRBV10-3 to TRBJ2-1; TRBD2 agrees at 9 bases. Germline values: CDR1 ENHRY, CDR2 SYGVKD. The V segment lost 3 bases and the J segment 7 bases; nucleotides outside the gene matches: 10. The CDR3 has 16 amino acids. CDR3 sequence (DNA): TGTGCCATCAGTGATAGGCTAGCGGGAACAGAGAATGAGCAGTTCTTC. Amino acid sequence: CAISDRLAGTENEQFF.

In this sample, this clonotype turned up a few times. The chain employs TRBV20-1 and TRBJ1-1; 11 nucleotides line up with TRBD1. V lost 5 bases to trimming and J lost 4 bases; unmatched junction nucleotides: 12. Germline lookup yields CDR1 DFQATT and CDR2 SNEGSKA (reference sequence). This CDR3 is built from 16 residues. The CDR3 sequence is CSALPGQGDRRTEAFF. The DNA for the CDR3 is TGCAGTGCTTTACCGGGACAGGGGGACCGGCGCACTGAAGCTTTCTTT.

This sequence joins TRBV4-2 and TRBJ2-3, with TRBD2 matching over 13 bases. The germline CDR1 and CDR2 sequences are LGHNA and YNFKEQ. CDR3 size: 16 residues. V lost 4 bases to trimming and J lost 4 bases; unmatched junction nucleotides: 5. CDR3 DNA sequence: TGTGCCAGCAGCCCTAGGACTAGCGGGAGTTCAGATACGCAGTATTTT. It translates to CASSPRTSGSSDTQYF.

The chain combines TRBV20-1 with TRBJ2-7, with TRBD2 matching over 11 bases. V dropped 1 base and J dropped 5; count of bases not matched to a gene: 7. The CDR3 loop spans 15 amino acids. Germline V lookup: CDR1 DFQATT, CDR2 SNEGSKA (reference sequence). This CDR3 is CSARAVASGRNEQYF. Written as DNA, the CDR3 is TGCAGTGCTAGAGCCGTGGCTAGCGGGAGGAACGAGCAGTACTTC.

This clonotype was counted a few times. This chain links TRBV11-1 with TRBJ2-1; 11 bases are shared with TRBD2. Germline CDR1 is SGHAT and CDR2 is FQDESV (reference sequence). With V trimmed by 3 bases and J by 7 bases, 5 bases remained unmatched. The CDR3 covers 15 residues. The CDR3 sequence is CASSFGSGRVNEQFF. Here the CDR3 DNA reads TGTGCCAGCAGCTTCGGTAGCGGGAGGGTAAATGAGCAGTTCTTC.

The chain couples TRBV11-2 to TRBJ2-7; TRBD2 matches at 7 bases. CDR1 SGHAT and CDR2 FQNNGV come from the germline V gene. The CDR3 is 18 residues long. The ends lost 1 base at V and 0 bases at J; junction bases unmatched: 12. CDR3 DNA: TGTGCCAGCAGCTTAGTAGCGGCGGCTAGCGGTACCTCCTACGAGCAGTACTTC. Protein product: CASSLVAAASGTSYEQYF.

This sequence joins TRBV11-3 and TRBJ2-4; possibly TRBD2 for D (6 bases). The CDR3 consists of 15 residues. Germline-derived CDR1 and CDR2 are SGHNT and YENEEA. Trimming pared 3 bases from V and 0 bases from J, leaving 9 bases between. For the CDR3, the DNA is TGTGCCAGCAGCTTCGGGGGTTTAGCCAAAAACATTCAGTACTTC. This sequence encodes CASSFGGLAKNIQYF.

This clonotype showed up just a few times. The chain has TRBV6-5 and TRBJ2-7; D unclear. CDR3 length: 13 residues. Germline CDR1 and CDR2: MNHEY and SVGAGI. Trimming took 4 bases from V and 5 from J, leaving 12 bases between them. CDR3 sequence (DNA): TGTGCCAGCAGTTTAGGCCAACCCAACGAGCAGTACTTC. This sequence encodes CASSLGQPNEQYF.

J is TRBJ2-5 and V is TRBV20-1, with 7 nucleotides matching TRBD1. V lost 7 bases and J lost 5; bases outside the gene matches: 10. CDR1 is DFQATT, CDR2 SNEGSKA, per germline (reference sequence). The CDR3 extends over 13 amino acids. Written as DNA, the CDR3 is TGCAGTGGGAGGACAGGCGGGTTGGAGACCCAGTACTTC. It yields the protein CSGRTGGLETQYF.